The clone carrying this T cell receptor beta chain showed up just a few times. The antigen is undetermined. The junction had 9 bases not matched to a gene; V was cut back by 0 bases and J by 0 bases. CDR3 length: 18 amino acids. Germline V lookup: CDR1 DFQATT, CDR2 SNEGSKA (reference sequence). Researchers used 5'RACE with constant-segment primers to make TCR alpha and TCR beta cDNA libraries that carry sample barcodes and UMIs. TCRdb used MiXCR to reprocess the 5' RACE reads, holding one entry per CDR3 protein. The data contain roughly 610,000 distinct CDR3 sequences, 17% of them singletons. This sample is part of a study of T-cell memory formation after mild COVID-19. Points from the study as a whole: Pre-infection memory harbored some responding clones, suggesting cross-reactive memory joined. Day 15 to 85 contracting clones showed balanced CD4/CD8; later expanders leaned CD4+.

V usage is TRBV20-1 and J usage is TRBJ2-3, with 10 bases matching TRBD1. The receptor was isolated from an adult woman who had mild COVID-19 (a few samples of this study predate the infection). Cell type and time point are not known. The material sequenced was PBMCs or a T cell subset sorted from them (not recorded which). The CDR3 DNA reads TGCAGTGCTAGAGATACCCCATGGGACAGGGGAAGCACAGATACGCAGTATTTT. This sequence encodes CSARDTPWDRGSTDTQYF.